These T cell receptor beta chains were read from a single sample in a study of Ad26.COV2.S vaccination and SARS-CoV-2 variants. The data were produced by immunoSEQ multiplex PCR, yet TCRdb's version contains in-frame clones alone and is incomplete. This table has a few hundred thousand clones, 92% appearing once. Specimen: peripheral blood, collected in a trial of Ad26.COV2.S vaccine versus placebo. The receptors derive from a person aged 18-65 years who received the Ad26.COV2.S COVID-19 vaccine or a placebo. Both conserved end residues are part of each CDR3. Fields, in order: D gene, V gene, J gene, clone size, CDR3 protein, CDR3 DNA. D genes are given only for firm matches. Not all rows give a size; the values are once, few, many and, for expanded clones, a class.

>.|TRBV2|TRBJ2-7|.
CASSEGASYEQYF
TGTGCCAGCAGTGAAGGGGCCAGTTACGAGCAGTACTTC
>TRBD1|TRBV30|TRBJ1-6|.
CAGQTGNGSPLHF
TGTGCCGGCCAGACAGGGAACGGATCACCCCTCCACTTT
>.|TRBV25-1|TRBJ1-5|.
CASSSGRVHQPQHF
TGTGCCAGCAGTTCGGGGCGAGTGCATCAGCCCCAGCATTTT
>TRBD1|TRBV27|TRBJ1-1|.
CASSPRQGHPMNTEAFF
TGTGCCAGCAGTCCTAGACAGGGGCATCCCATGAACACTGAAGCTTTCTTT
>TRBD1|TRBV7-9|TRBJ1-5|.
CASSLGGDRVNQPQHF
TGTGCCAGCAGCTTAGGGGGGGACAGGGTGAATCAGCCCCAGCATTTT
>.|TRBV6-6|TRBJ1-1|.
CASNTAVPGGDTEAFF
TGTGCCAGCAACACCGCCGTGCCCGGGGGGGACACTGAAGCTTTCTTT
>.|TRBV7-9|TRBJ2-5|.
CASSLGQHQETQYF
TGTGCCAGCAGCTTAGGCCAGCACCAAGAGACCCAGTACTTC
>.|TRBV2|TRBJ2-1|.
CASSVRTPYNEQFF
TGTGCCAGCAGTGTCCGGACTCCCTACAATGAGCAGTTCTTC
>.|TRBV9|TRBJ2-1|few
CASSGGTGYNEQFF
TGTGCCAGCAGCGGCGGGACCGGCTACAATGAGCAGTTCTTC
>.|TRBV11-2|TRBJ1-3|.
CASSFPGLAGNTIYF
TGTGCCAGCAGCTTTCCAGGGTTGGCTGGAAACACCATATATTTT
>TRBD1|TRBV11-3|TRBJ2-1|.
CASSPRGPGQGALGNEQFF
TGTGCCAGCAGCCCGAGAGGTCCGGGACAGGGGGCTCTGGGCAATGAGCAGTTCTTC
>.|TRBV6-1|TRBJ2-5|.
CASSDHRDQETQYF
TGTGCCAGCAGTGACCACAGGGATCAAGAGACCCAGTACTTC
>.|TRBV7-9|TRBJ1-1|few
CASRGAFEAFF
TGTGCCAGTCGAGGGGCCTTTGAAGCTTTCTTT
>.|TRBV7-8|TRBJ2-7|.
CASSLQQGLNEQYF
TGTGCCAGCAGCTTGCAACAGGGCCTAAACGAGCAGTACTTC
>.|TRBV11-3|TRBJ2-1|.
CASSSKFTVPNEQFF
TGTGCCAGCAGCTCCAAGTTTACAGTCCCCAATGAGCAGTTCTTC
>.|TRBV28|TRBJ1-4|.
CASVRVGADEKLFF
TGTGCCAGCGTTCGGGTCGGGGCGGACGAAAAACTGTTTTTT
>.|TRBV4-3|TRBJ2-2|.
CASSQDTSTGELFF
TGCGCCAGCAGCCAAGATACAAGCACCGGGGAGCTGTTTTTT
>.|TRBV25-1|TRBJ1-6|.
CASTPEGSYNSPLHF
TGTGCCAGCACCCCTGAGGGCAGCTATAATTCACCCCTCCACTTT
>TRBD2|TRBV28|TRBJ2-3|.
CASSLGPSGGADTQYF
TGTGCCAGCAGTTTGGGCCCTAGCGGGGGTGCAGATACGCAGTATTTT
>.|TRBV7-2|TRBJ2-3|.
CASSYPMADTQYF
TGTGCCAGCAGCTACCCTATGGCAGATACGCAGTATTTT
>.|TRBV30|TRBJ1-6|.
CAWSVGTLNSPLHF
TGTGCCTGGAGTGTCGGGACACTTAATTCACCCCTCCACTTT
>.|TRBV27|TRBJ2-7|.
CASSSTTGSVEQYF
TGTGCCAGCAGTTCCACGACAGGTTCTGTCGAGCAGTACTTC
>.|TRBV5-4|TRBJ2-3|.
CASSRGTVNTDTQYF
TGTGCCAGCAGCCGAGGGACTGTAAACACAGATACGCAGTATTTT
>.|TRBV30|TRBJ1-2|few
CAWSRWENYGYTF
TGTGCCTGGAGTCGGTGGGAAAACTATGGCTACACCTTC
>.|TRBV21-1|TRBJ1-1|.
CASSPFDRRNTEAFF
TGTGCCAGCAGCCCCTTCGACAGGAGAAACACTGAAGCTTTCTTT
>.|TRBV29-1|TRBJ2-1|.
CSVARGWSNEQFF
TGCAGCGTTGCCCGGGGCTGGAGCAATGAGCAGTTCTTC
>.|TRBV7-6|TRBJ1-1|.
CASSLAPGANTEAFF
TGTGCCAGCAGCTTAGCGCCAGGGGCGAACACTGAAGCTTTCTTT
>.|TRBV4-1|TRBJ2-1|.
CASSQELSRGYNEQFF
TGCGCCAGCAGCCAAGAGCTGTCGCGGGGTTACAATGAGCAGTTCTTC
>.|TRBV9|TRBJ2-3|.
CASSVGGTDTQYF
TGTGCCAGCAGCGTAGGGGGAACTGATACGCAGTATTTT
>.|TRBV6-5|TRBJ1-1|.
CASSYSEGGTEAFF
TGTGCCAGCAGTTACTCAGAAGGGGGTACTGAAGCTTTCTTT
>.|TRBV7-2|TRBJ1-5|.
CASSKGGFNQPQHF
TGTGCCAGCAGCAAGGGGGGGTTCAATCAGCCCCAGCATTTT
>.|TRBV19|TRBJ2-7|.
CASSPRPYEQYF
TGTGCCAGTAGCCCTCGCCCATACGAGCAGTACTTC
>TRBD1|TRBV5-6|TRBJ2-7|.
CASKLFAAWDRGYEQYF
TGTGCCAGCAAGCTCTTTGCCGCCTGGGACAGGGGCTACGAGCAGTACTTC
>TRBD2|TRBV3-1/TRBV3-2|TRBJ2-1|.
CASSGLTSGGAFEQFF
TGTGCCAGCAGCGGACTAACTAGCGGGGGGGCTTTTGAGCAGTTCTTC
>.|TRBV18|TRBJ1-2|.
CASSPINTGMVGGYTF
TGTGCCAGCTCACCGATTAATACAGGAATGGTGGGTGGCTACACCTTC
>.|TRBV4-3|TRBJ2-7|.
CASSQDPGTPSYEQYF
TGCGCCAGCAGCCAAGATCCAGGTACCCCCAGCTACGAGCAGTACTTC
>.|TRBV28|TRBJ1-1|.
CASSPTGNTEAFF
TGTGCCAGCAGCCCGACTGGGAACACTGAAGCTTTCTTT
>TRBD1|TRBV6-4|TRBJ2-3|.
CASSAGQGADTQYF
TGTGCCAGCAGTGCGGGACAGGGGGCAGATACGCAGTATTTT
>.|TRBV11-2|TRBJ2-7|.
CASSLSPGTYEQYF
TGTGCCAGCAGCTTAAGTCCAGGAACCTACGAGCAGTACTTC
>.|TRBV7-2|TRBJ2-7|.
CASSLLGGAIGYEQYF
TGTGCCAGCAGCTTACTAGGGGGGGCCATCGGATACGAGCAGTACTTC
>TRBD2|TRBV5-4|TRBJ2-7|many
CASSKTSGAYEQYF
TGTGCCAGCAGCAAAACTAGCGGCGCCTACGAGCAGTACTTC
>TRBD1|TRBV19|TRBJ1-3|.
CASTRYRGSGNTIYF
TGTGCCAGTACGCGGTACAGGGGTTCTGGAAACACCATATATTTT
>TRBD1|TRBV7-9|TRBJ1-4|.
CASSSPQGARNEKLFF
TGTGCCAGCAGCTCGCCCCAGGGGGCCAGGAATGAAAAACTGTTTTTT
>.|TRBV5-1|TRBJ2-3|.
CASSRDGLSDTQYF
TGCGCCAGCAGCCGGGACGGGCTCTCGGATACGCAGTATTTT
>TRBD1|TRBV7-9|TRBJ1-5|.
CASSLWGQDQPQHF
TGTGCCAGCAGCTTATGGGGACAGGATCAGCCCCAGCATTTT
>.|TRBV7-9|TRBJ1-1|.
CASSPHPRGTEAFF
TGTGCCAGCAGCCCCCACCCTAGGGGGACTGAAGCTTTCTTT
>.|TRBV6-5|TRBJ2-3|.
CASSYPGADTQYF
TGTGCCAGCAGTTATCCGGGAGCAGATACGCAGTATTTT
>.|TRBV6-5|TRBJ2-7|.
CASSSAPPSYEQYF
TGTGCCAGCAGTTCCGCACCCCCCTCCTACGAGCAGTACTTC
>TRBD1|TRBV7-9|TRBJ2-7|once
CASSPRARTGGDEQYF
TGTGCCAGCAGCCCTCGTGCCAGGACAGGGGGCGACGAGCAGTACTTC
>.|TRBV7-9|TRBJ1-5|.
CASSLAGYSNQPQHF
TGTGCCAGCAGCTTAGCCGGTTATAGCAATCAGCCCCAGCATTTT
>.|TRBV5-1|TRBJ1-4|.
CASSLDGWNEKLFF
TGCGCCAGCAGCTTGGACGGGTGGAATGAAAAACTGTTTTTT
>.|TRBV6-1|TRBJ1-1|few
CASTDQEGFGAFF
TGTGCCAGCACCGACCAGGAGGGATTCGGAGCTTTCTTT
>.|TRBV19|TRBJ1-2|once
CASRTLGGSNYGYTF
TGTGCCAGTCGTACGTTGGGAGGATCCAACTATGGCTACACCTTC
>.|TRBV13|TRBJ1-1|.
CASSIRGARGTEAFF
TGTGCCAGCAGCATCCGGGGGGCGCGGGGCACTGAAGCTTTCTTT